At least ten counts were recorded for the clone carrying this T cell receptor (beta chain). What it binds is not known. This sample is part of a study of T cells in Graves' hyperthyroidism and ophthalmopathy. The study, taken as a whole, reports: Model output signaled ophthalmopathy a median around 6.9 months ahead of onset.

Across 18 months, stable Graves' hyperthyroidism was marked by no progression to ophthalmopathy. Looked up from germline, CDR1 is SGHAT and CDR2 is FQNNGV. CDR3 length: 12 amino acids. Losses at the gene ends were 3 bases for V and 11 bases for J; bases not matched to a gene: 6. Template material for amplifying TCR beta CDR3 regions consisted of RNA transcripts. TCR CDR3 regions were first amplified by RT-PCR with HTBI primers. TCRdb analysed the multiplex PCR reads with MiXCR anew, one entry per CDR3 protein. This sample has about 560,000 distinct CDR3 sequences, with about a sixth found just once. The sequence was collected from a woman younger than 35 with Graves' hyperthyroidism. Sequencing used blood. V gene TRBV11-2 combines with J gene TRBJ2-5; 7 bases fit TRBD1. This CDR3 reads CASSLGTATQYF. CDR3 nucleotides: TGTGCCAGCAGCTTGGGGACAGCTACTCAGTACTTC.